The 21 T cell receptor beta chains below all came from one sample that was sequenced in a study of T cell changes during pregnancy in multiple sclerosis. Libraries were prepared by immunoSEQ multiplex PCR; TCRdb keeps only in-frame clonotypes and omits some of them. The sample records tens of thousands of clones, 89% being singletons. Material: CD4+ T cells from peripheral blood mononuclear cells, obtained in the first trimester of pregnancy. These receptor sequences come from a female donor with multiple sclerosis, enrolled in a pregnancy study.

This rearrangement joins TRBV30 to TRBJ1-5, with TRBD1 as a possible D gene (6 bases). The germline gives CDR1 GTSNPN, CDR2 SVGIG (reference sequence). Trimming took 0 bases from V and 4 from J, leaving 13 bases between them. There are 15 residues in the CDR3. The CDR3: CAWSVLQGPNQPQHF. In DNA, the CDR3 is TGTGCCTGGAGTGTACTGCAGGGGCCGAATCAGCCCCAGCATTTT.

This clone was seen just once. The CDR3 bases are TGCAGCGTTGAACTAGCGGGAGATAGCACAGATACGCAGTATTTT. It codes for CSVELAGDSTDTQYF. The chain uses TRBV29-1 and TRBJ2-3, with 10 bases identical to TRBD2. The CDR3 totals 15 residues. Germline trimming cut 2 bases from V and 0 bases from J; bases unmatched to any gene: 2. Germline values: CDR1 SQVTM, CDR2 ANQGSEA.

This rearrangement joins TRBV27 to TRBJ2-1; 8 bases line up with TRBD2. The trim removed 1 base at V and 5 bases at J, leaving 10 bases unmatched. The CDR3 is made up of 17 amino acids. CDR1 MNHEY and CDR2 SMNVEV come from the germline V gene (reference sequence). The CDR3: CASSLYSLAGLNNEQFF. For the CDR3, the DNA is TGTGCCAGCAGTTTATATTCCCTAGCGGGCTTAAACAATGAGCAGTTCTTC.

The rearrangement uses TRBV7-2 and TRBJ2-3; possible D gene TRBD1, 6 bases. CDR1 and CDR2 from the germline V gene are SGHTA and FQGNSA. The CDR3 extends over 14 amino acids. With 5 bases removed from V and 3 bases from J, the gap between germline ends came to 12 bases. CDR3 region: CASSATGWTDTQYF. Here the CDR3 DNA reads TGTGCCAGCAGCGCCACAGGGTGGACAGATACGCAGTATTTT.

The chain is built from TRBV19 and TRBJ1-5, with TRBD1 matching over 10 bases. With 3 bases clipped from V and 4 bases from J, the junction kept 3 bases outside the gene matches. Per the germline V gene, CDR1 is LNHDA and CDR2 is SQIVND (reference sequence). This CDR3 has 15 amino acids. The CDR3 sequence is CASSMGQGFNQPQHF. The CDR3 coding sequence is TGTGCCAGTAGTATGGGACAGGGGTTTAATCAGCCCCAGCATTTT.

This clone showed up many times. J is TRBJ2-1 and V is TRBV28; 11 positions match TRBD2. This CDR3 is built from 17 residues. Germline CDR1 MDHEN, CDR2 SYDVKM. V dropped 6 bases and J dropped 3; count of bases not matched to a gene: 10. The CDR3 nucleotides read TGTGCCAGCAGGGGAAGAATGGGACTAGCGGACTACAATGAGCAGTTCTTC. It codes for CASRGRMGLADYNEQFF.

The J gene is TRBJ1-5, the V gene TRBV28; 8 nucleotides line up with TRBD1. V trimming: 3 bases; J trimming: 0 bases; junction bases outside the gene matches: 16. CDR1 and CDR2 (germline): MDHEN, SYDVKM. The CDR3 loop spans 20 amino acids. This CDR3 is CASSFGLGQERSLSNQPQHF. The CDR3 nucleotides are TGTGCCAGCAGTTTTGGGCTGGGACAGGAAAGGAGCCTTAGCAATCAGCCCCAGCATTTT.

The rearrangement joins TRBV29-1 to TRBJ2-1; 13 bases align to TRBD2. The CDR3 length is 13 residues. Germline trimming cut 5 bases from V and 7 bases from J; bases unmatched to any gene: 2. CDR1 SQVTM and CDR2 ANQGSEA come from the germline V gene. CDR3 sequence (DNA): TGCAGCGTTCGGACTAGCGGGAGTAATGAGCAGTTCTTC. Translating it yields CSVRTSGSNEQFF.

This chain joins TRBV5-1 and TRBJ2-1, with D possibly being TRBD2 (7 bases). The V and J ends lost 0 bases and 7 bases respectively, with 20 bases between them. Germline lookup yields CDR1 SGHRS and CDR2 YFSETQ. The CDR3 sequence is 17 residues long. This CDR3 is CASSLGGGTRLRNEQFF. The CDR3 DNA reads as TGCGCCAGCAGCTTGGGGGGAGGGACACGATTGAGGAATGAGCAGTTCTTC.

The CDR3 nucleotides read TGTGCCAGCAGCGTCGGGACTAGCGGGCAAGAGACCCAGTACTTC. Translation gives CASSVGTSGQETQYF. This chain joins TRBV9 and TRBJ2-5; 12 nucleotides line up with TRBD2. There are 15 residues in the CDR3. Germline CDR1 and CDR2: SGDLS and YYNGEE. Trimming cost V 2 bases and J 2 bases; bases outside gene matches: 1.

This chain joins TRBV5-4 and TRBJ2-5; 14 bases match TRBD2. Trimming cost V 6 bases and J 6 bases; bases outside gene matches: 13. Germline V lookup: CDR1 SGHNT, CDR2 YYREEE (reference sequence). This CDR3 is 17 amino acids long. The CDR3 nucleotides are TGTGCCAGCACCGCGGGACTAGCGGGAGAGGGGGGAAAGACCCAGTACTTC. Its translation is CASTAGLAGEGGKTQYF.

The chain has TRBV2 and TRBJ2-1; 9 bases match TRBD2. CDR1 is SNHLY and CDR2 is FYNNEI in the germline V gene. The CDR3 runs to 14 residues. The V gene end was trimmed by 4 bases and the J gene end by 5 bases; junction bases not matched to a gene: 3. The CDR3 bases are TGTGCCAGCAGTGGGACTAGCGCAAACAATGAGCAGTTCTTC. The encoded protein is CASSGTSANNEQFF.

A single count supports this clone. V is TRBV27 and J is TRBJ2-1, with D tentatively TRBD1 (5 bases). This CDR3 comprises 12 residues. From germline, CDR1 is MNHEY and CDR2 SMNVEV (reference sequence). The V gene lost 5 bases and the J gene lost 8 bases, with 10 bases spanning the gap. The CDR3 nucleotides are TGTGCCAGCAGTGATAGGGGCTATGAGCAGTTCTTC. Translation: CASSDRGYEQFF.

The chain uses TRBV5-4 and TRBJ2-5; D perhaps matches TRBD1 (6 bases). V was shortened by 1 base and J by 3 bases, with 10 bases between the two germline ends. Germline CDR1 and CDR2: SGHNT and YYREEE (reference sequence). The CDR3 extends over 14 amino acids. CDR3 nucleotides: TGTGCCAGCAGCTTGCAACAGGGTGAAGAGACCCAGTACTTC. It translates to CASSLQQGEETQYF.

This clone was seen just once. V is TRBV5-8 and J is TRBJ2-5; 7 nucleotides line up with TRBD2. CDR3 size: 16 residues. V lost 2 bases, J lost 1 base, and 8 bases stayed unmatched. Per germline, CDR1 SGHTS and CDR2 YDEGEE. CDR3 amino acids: CASSFLAGVGQETQYF. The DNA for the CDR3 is TGTGCCAGCAGCTTTTTGGCGGGAGTTGGCCAAGAGACCCAGTACTTC.

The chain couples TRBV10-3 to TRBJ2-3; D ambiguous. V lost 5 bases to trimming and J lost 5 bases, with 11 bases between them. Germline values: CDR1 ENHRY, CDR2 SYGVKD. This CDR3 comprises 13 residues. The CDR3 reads CAISPLDQDTQYF. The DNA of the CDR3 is TGTGCCATCAGTCCTCTAGACCAAGATACGCAGTATTTT.

The CDR3 sequence: CASSPGSSVTYEQYF. In nucleotides, the CDR3 is TGCGCCAGCAGCCCAGGGTCCTCGGTAACCTACGAGCAGTACTTC. The chain combines TRBV5-1 with TRBJ2-7; possibly TRBD1 for D (5 bases). The germline CDR1 and CDR2 sequences are SGHRS and YFSETQ. Trimming took off 4 bases at V and 2 bases at J, with 16 bases between the two ends. The CDR3 is 15 amino acids.

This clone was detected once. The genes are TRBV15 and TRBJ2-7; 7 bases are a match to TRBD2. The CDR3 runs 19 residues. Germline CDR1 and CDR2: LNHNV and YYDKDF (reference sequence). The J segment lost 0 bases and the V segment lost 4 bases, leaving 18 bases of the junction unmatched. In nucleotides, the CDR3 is TGTGCCACCAGCAAAAGAATGGCGGGAGAACTCCCCCCCTCCTACGAGCAGTACTTC. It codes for CATSKRMAGELPPSYEQYF.

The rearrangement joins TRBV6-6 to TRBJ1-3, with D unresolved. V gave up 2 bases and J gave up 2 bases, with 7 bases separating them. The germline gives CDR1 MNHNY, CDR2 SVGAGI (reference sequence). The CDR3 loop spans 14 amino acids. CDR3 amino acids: CASSYAVTGNTIYF. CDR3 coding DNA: TGTGCCAGCAGTTACGCAGTCACTGGAAACACCATATATTTT.

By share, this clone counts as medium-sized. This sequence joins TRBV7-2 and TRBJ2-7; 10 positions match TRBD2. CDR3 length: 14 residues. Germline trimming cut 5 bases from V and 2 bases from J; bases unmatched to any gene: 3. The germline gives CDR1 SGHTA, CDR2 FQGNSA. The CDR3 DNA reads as TGTGCCAGCAGCCGGACTAGCGGTACCTACGAGCAGTACTTC. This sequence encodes CASSRTSGTYEQYF.

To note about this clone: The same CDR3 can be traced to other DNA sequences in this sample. This CDR3 reads CASSYSSGSSYEQYF. CDR3 nucleotide sequence: TGTGCCAGCAGTTACTCTAGCGGGAGCTCCTACGAGCAGTACTTC. J is TRBJ2-7 and V is TRBV6-5, with 9 bases matching TRBD2. The trim removed 0 bases at V and 0 bases at J, leaving 0 bases unmatched. The CDR3 is 15 amino acids. Germline CDR1 and CDR2: MNHEY and SVGAGI.